This T cell receptor (beta chain) was identified during a study of OX40 agonist ivuxolimab in advanced cancers. The overall study: There were three patients with partial responses, one having hepatocellular carcinoma and two cutaneous melanoma. Whole-study results and caveats: Both CD4+ and CD8+ T cell populations in blood had undergone clonal expansion by week 6 at 0.1 to 3.0 mg/kg.

On this clone itself: Its antigen is unidentified.

TCRdb keeps only in-frame clones here, not all; method: immunoSEQ multiplex PCR. This sample has tens of thousands of clones, with 88% found just once. The input for sequencing was CD4+ or CD8+ T cells sorted from blood, taken in a trial of the OX40 agonist ivuxolimab. The origin of this receptor is an adult with an advanced solid tumor such as melanoma, head and neck, liver or kidney cancer.

Here the CDR3 DNA reads TGCGCCAGCAGCCTAGGGACAGGGGACGAAGCTTTCTTT. Its protein is CASSLGTGDEAFF. J is TRBJ1-1 and V is TRBV5-1; 10 nucleotides match TRBD1. V shed 4 bases and J 8 bases; nucleotides not matched to a gene: 5. Germline CDR1 reads SGHRS; CDR2 reads YFSETQ. The length of the CDR3 is 13 residues.